What follows are 12 T cell receptor beta chains derived from one specimen sequenced in a study of T cell changes during pregnancy in multiple sclerosis. Profiled with immunoSEQ multiplex PCR; TCRdb holds only in-frame clones, not every one. In the table there are over 35,000 clones, less than 95% of which are singletons. The material was CD4+ T cells from peripheral blood mononuclear cells, obtained in the second trimester of pregnancy. All receptors come from a female donor with multiple sclerosis, enrolled in a pregnancy study.

In this sample, this clone turned up once. The rearrangement joins TRBV19 to TRBJ2-7, with 8 bases lining up with TRBD2. The CDR3 is 17 amino acids. V was clipped by 6 bases and J by 2 bases; unmatched bases: 15. Germline V gene sequence: CDR1 LNHDA, CDR2 SQIVND (reference sequence). In DNA, the CDR3 is TGTGCCAGTAGCGTCGGTTCCGCGGGACTAGTTACCTACGAGCAGTACTTC. This gives the protein CASSVGSAGLVTYEQYF.

This chain links TRBV6-5 with TRBJ2-1; perhaps TRBD2 as D (6 bases). The V gene lost 8 bases and the J gene lost 7 bases, with 12 bases spanning the gap. Per the germline V gene, CDR1 is MNHEY and CDR2 is SVGAGI. This CDR3 contains 12 residues. Here the CDR3 reads CASGTGANEQFF. For the CDR3, the DNA is TGTGCCAGCGGGACTGGGGCGAATGAGCAGTTCTTC.

V usage is TRBV15 and J usage is TRBJ1-2; weak D call: TRBD1 (5 bases). V was pared by 3 bases and J by 6 bases, with 11 bases between. Germline CDR1 reads LNHNV; CDR2 reads YYDKDF (reference sequence). The CDR3 has 13 residues. The CDR3 nucleotides are TGTGCCACCAGCAGGGGGCGGACGGATGGCTACACCTTC. It translates to CATSRGRTDGYTF.

The chain employs TRBV6-1 and TRBJ1-5; possible D gene TRBD1, 6 bases. The CDR3 is made up of 14 amino acids. The germline CDR1 and CDR2 sequences are MNHNS and SASEGT. The germline V and J ends were trimmed by 6 bases and 1 base, with 10 bases remaining between them. The CDR3 DNA reads TGTGCCAGCAGGGCAACAGGGAGCAATCAGCCCCAGCATTTT. This translates into CASRATGSNQPQHF.

The chain couples TRBV19 to TRBJ2-7; 7 positions match TRBD1. Germline V gene data show CDR1 as LNHDA and CDR2 as SQIVND (reference sequence). V was pared by 3 bases and J by 4 bases, with 3 bases of the junction left unmatched. This CDR3 contains 13 residues. The CDR3 DNA follows: TGTGCCAGTAGTATGAACAGGGGATACGAGCAGTACTTC. Amino acid sequence: CASSMNRGYEQYF.

The rearrangement links TRBV4-1 to TRBJ2-2, with 8 bases fitting TRBD2. The germline V gene encodes CDR1 MGHRA and CDR2 YSYEKL. Trimming took 0 bases from V and 6 from J; bases not matched to a gene: 6. The CDR3 covers 16 residues. CDR3 DNA: TGCGCCAGCAGCCAAGAGAAGCGGGGGCGGTCCGGGGAGCTGTTTTTT. Protein product: CASSQEKRGRSGELFF.

CDR3 in amino acids: CASSVSREKGYGYTF. Here the CDR3 DNA reads TGCGCCAGCAGCGTCTCCAGGGAAAAAGGCTATGGCTACACCTTC. The chain links TRBV5-1 to TRBJ1-2, with a tentative D call TRBD1 (5 bases). This CDR3 comprises 15 residues. Between the trimmed V and J ends, which lost 4 bases and 4 bases, there was a span of 17 bases. Germline values: CDR1 SGHRS, CDR2 YFSETQ.

This clone appeared a single time. The chain is built from TRBV19 and TRBJ2-7; 10 nucleotides align to TRBD2. The ends lost 8 bases at V and 7 bases at J; junction bases unmatched: 17. This CDR3 comprises 16 residues. Per the germline V gene, CDR1 is LNHDA and CDR2 is SQIVND (reference sequence). The CDR3 region has the DNA TGTGCCAGTTCACTGACGGGAGCGGGGGGGCCGGGGGAGCAGTACTTC. Translating gives CASSLTGAGGPGEQYF.

The V call is TRBV4-1, the J call TRBJ2-4; TRBD2 might be the D (7 bases). Trimming removed 2 bases at V and 0 bases at J, with 17 bases between. Germline lookup yields CDR1 MGHRA and CDR2 YSYEKL. The CDR3 is made up of 18 amino acids. The CDR3 here is CASSQWGAAGAAKNIQYF. CDR3 coding DNA: TGCGCCAGCAGCCAATGGGGGGCGGCGGGAGCAGCCAAAAACATTCAGTACTTC.

This clone was counted once. This rearrangement joins TRBV7-2 to TRBJ1-4; the D gene is possibly TRBD1 (6 bases). Trimming took 5 bases from V and 15 from J, leaving 22 bases between them. Germline V gene data show CDR1 as SGHTA and CDR2 as FQGNSA. This CDR3 has 14 amino acids. In DNA, the CDR3 is TGTGCCAGCAGCCGGACCGACCGAGGGGGTAAAGTGTTTTTT. The encoded protein is CASSRTDRGGKVFF.

The CDR3 bases are TGCGCCAGCAGCCAAGGGGGCATCGATTCACCCCTCCACTTT. This codes for CASSQGGIDSPLHF. The chain recombines TRBV4-1 with TRBJ1-6; possibly TRBD1 for D (5 bases). CDR3 length: 14 residues. Trimming shortened V by 1 base and J by 8 bases, and 9 bases separated the two germline ends. Germline V CDR1 and CDR2: MGHRA, YSYEKL.

This clone was found once. This rearrangement joins TRBV20-1 to TRBJ1-2; D not certain. Between the trimmed V and J ends, which lost 5 bases and 4 bases, there was a span of 8 bases. This CDR3 comprises 11 residues. Germline assignment: CDR1 DFQATT and CDR2 SNEGSKA (reference sequence). The CDR3 reads CSAPDTYGYTF. The DNA for the CDR3 is TGCAGTGCTCCAGACACCTATGGCTACACCTTC.